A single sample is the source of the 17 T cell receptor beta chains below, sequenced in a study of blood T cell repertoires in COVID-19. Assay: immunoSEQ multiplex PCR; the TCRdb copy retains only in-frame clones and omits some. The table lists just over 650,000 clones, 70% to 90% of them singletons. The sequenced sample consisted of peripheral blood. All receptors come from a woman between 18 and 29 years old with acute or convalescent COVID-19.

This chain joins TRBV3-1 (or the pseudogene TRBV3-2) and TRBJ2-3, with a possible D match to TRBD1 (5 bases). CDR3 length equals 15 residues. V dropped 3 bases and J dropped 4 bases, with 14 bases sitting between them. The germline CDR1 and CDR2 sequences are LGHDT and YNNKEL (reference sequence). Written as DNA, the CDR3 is TGTGCCAGCAGCCAGGGGCGGCCCCGCGCAGATACGCAGTATTTT. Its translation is CASSQGRPRADTQYF.

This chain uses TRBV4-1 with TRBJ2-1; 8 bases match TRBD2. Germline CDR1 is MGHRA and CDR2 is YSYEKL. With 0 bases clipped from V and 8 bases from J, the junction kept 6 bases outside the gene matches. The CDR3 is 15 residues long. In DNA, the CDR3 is TGCGCCAGCAGCCAAGAACCGGGGGGGCTCGATGAGCAGTTCTTC. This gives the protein CASSQEPGGLDEQFF.

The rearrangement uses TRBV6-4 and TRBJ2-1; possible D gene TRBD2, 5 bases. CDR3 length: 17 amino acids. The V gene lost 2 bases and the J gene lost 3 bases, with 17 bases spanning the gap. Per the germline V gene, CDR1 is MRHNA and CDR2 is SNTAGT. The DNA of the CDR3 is TGTGCCAGCAGTGACCCCTTACTAGTGATGATCTACAATGAGCAGTTCTTC. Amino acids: CASSDPLLVMIYNEQFF.

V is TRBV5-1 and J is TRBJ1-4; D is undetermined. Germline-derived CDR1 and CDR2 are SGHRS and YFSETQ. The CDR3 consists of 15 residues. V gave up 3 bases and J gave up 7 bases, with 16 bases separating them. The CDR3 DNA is TGCGCCAGCAGCTCCCTATCTAAAGGCGGTGAAAAACTGTTTTTT. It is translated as CASSSLSKGGEKLFF.

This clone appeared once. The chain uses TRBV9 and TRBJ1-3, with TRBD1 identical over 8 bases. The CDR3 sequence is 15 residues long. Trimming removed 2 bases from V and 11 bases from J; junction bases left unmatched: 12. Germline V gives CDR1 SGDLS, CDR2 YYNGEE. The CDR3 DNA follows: TGTGCCAGCAGCGTCGGTTGGCAGGGGGCCTTTGCCATATATTTT. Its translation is CASSVGWQGAFAIYF.

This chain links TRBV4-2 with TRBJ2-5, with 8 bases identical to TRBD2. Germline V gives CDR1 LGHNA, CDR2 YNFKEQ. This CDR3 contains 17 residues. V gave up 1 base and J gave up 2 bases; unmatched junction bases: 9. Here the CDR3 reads CASSQVGSGGPQETQYF. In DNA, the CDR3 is TGTGCCAGCAGCCAAGTAGGGAGCGGGGGACCTCAAGAGACCCAGTACTTC.

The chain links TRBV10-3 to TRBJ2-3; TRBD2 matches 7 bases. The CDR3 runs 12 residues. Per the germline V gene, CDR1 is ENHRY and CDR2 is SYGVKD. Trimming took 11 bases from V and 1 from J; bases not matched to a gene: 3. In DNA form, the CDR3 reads TGTGCCGGCGGGGGTGGCACAGATACGCAGTATTTT. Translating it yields CAGGGGTDTQYF.

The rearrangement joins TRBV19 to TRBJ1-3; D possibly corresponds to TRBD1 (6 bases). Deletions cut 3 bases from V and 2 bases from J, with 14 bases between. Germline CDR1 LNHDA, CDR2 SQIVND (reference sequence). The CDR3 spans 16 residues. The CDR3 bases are TGTGCCAGTAGTATCCCTAGGTGGGGGCCTGGAAACACCATATATTTT. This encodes CASSIPRWGPGNTIYF.

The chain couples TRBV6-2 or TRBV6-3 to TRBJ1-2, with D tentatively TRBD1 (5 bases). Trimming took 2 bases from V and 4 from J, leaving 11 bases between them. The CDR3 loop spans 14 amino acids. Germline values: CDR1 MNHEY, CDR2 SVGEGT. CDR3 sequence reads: CASSYGRVGYGYTF. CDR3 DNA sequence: TGTGCCAGCAGTTACGGCAGGGTCGGCTATGGCTACACCTTC.

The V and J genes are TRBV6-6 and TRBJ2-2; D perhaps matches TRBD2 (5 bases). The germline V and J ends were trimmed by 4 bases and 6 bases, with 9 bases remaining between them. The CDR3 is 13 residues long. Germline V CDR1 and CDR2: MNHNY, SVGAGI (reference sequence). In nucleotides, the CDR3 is TGTGCCAGCAGTTCCGGGATGTCCGGGGAGCTGTTTTTT. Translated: CASSSGMSGELFF.

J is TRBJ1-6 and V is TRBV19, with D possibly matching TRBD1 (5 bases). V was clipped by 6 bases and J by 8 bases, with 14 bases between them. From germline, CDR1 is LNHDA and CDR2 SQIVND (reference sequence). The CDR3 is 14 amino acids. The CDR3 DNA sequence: TGTGCCAGTAGACACGGGACTTGGGATTCACCCCTCCACTTT. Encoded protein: CASRHGTWDSPLHF.

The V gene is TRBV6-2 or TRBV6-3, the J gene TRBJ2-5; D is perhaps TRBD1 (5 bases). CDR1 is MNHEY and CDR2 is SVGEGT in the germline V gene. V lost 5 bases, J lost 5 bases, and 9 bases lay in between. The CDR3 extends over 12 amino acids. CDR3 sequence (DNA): TGTGCCAGCAGTCCGAACAGGGAGACCCAGTACTTC. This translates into CASSPNRETQYF.

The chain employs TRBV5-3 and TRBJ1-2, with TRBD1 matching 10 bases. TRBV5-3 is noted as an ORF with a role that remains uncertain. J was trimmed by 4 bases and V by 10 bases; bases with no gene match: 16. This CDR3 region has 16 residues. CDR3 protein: CASWGGQGRPLYGYTF. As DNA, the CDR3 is TGTGCCTCCTGGGGGGGACAGGGGCGCCCGCTCTATGGCTACACCTTC.

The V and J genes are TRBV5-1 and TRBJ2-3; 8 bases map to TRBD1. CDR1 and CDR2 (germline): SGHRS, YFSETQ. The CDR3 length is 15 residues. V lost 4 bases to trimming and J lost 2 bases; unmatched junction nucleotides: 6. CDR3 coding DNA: TGCGCCAGCAGCCGACAGGGGATTGACACAGATACGCAGTATTTT. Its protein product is CASSRQGIDTDTQYF.

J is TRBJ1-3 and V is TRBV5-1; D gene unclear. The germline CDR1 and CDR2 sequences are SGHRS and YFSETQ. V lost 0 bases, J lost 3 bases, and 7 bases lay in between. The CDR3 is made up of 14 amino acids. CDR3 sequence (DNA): TGCGCCAGCAGCTTGGGTACAAGTGGAAACACCATATATTTT. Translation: CASSLGTSGNTIYF.

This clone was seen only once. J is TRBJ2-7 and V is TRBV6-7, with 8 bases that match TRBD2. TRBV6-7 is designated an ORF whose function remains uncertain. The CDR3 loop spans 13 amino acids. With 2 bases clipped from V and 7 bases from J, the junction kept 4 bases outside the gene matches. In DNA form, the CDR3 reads TGTGCCAGCAGTTACCCAGGGACTAGGGAGCAGTACTTC. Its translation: CASSYPGTREQYF.

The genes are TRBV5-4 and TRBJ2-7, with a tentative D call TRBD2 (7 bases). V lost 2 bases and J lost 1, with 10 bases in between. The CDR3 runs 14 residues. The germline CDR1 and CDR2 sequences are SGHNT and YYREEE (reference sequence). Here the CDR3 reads CASSLRGASYEQYF. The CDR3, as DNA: TGTGCCAGCAGCTTACGGGGGGCGTCCTACGAGCAGTACTTC.